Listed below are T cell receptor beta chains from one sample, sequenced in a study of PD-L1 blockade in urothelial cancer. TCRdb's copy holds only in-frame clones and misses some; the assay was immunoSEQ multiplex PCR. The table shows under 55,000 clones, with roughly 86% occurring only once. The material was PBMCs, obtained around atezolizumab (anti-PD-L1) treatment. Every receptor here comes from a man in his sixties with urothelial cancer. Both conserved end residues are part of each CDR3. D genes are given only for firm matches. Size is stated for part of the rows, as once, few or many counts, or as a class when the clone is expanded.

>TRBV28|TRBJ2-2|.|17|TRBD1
CASSRLRDRANTGELFF
TGTGCCAGCAGCCGCCTCCGGGACAGGGCGAACACCGGGGAGCTGTTTTTT
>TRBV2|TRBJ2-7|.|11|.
CASLGGYEQYF
TGTGCCAGCCTAGGGGGATACGAGCAGTACTTC
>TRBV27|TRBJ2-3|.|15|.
CASSSSGGGTDTQYF
TGTGCCAGCAGTTCCTCCGGGGGTGGGACAGATACGCAGTATTTT
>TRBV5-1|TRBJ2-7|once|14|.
CASSLDKGAYEQYF
TGCGCCAGCAGCCTAGACAAGGGGGCCTACGAGCAGTACTTC
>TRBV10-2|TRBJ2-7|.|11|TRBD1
CASGLGQGQYF
TGCGCCAGCGGTCTGGGACAGGGGCAGTACTTC
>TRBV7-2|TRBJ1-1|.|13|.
CASRRQDYTEAFF
TGTGCCAGCAGGAGACAGGACTACACTGAAGCTTTCTTT
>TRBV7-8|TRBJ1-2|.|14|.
CASSLDRAAYGYTF
TGTGCCAGCAGCTTAGACAGGGCAGCCTATGGCTACACCTTC
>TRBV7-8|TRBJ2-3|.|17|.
CASSLASGAASTDTQYF
TGTGCCAGCAGCTTAGCGTCAGGAGCGGCTAGCACAGATACGCAGTATTTT
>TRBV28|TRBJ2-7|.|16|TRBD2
CASSRTIAGAPYEQYF
TGTGCCAGCAGTCGTACTATAGCGGGGGCCCCCTACGAGCAGTACTTC
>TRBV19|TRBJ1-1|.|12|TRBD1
CASSRQGKEAFF
TGTGCCAGTAGTAGACAGGGGAAGGAAGCTTTCTTT
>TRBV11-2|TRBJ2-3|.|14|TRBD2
CASSLGLGGDTQYF
TGTGCCAGCAGCTTGGGACTAGGAGGAGATACGCAGTATTTT
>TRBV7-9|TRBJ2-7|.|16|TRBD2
CASSLRTSGGTYEQYF
TGTGCCAGCAGCTTAAGGACTAGCGGGGGAACCTACGAGCAGTACTTC
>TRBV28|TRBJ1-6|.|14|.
CASSLEAANSPLHF
TGTGCCAGCAGTTTAGAGGCAGCCAATTCACCCCTCCACTTT
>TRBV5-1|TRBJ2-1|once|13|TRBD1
CASSFTGANEQFF
TGCGCCAGCAGCTTCACAGGGGCCAATGAGCAGTTCTTC
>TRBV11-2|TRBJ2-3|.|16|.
CASSFSAPGGTDTQYF
TGTGCCAGCAGCTTTTCAGCGCCGGGTGGCACAGATACGCAGTATTTT